The rows below give T cell receptor beta chains drawn from one sample of a study of beta chain features in type 1 diabetes. The method was immunoSEQ multiplex PCR; TCRdb's version includes in-frame clones alone and lacks a portion of them. Seen here are 250,000 to 300,000 clones, approximately 8% observed once, and the top ten hold approximately 1%. The sample was central memory CD4+ T cells from blood. These receptors all come from a woman under 30 in good health. Each CDR3 is given with its conserved first and last residue. D genes are given only for firm matches.

d_gene	j_gene	v_gene	CDR3aa
TRBD1	TRBJ1-2	TRBV7-2	CASSLGPGQGGGYTF
TRBD1	TRBJ1-3	TRBV19	CASSPHATGQGVYF
-	TRBJ2-5	TRBV7-9	CASSFPPRQTQYF
-	TRBJ1-4	TRBV14	CASSAGQDATNEKLFF
-	TRBJ2-2	TRBV7-2	CASRPGPLNTGELFF
-	TRBJ2-3	TRBV7-9	CASSFWGRTDTQYF
-	TRBJ1-2	TRBV7-9	CASSLAGIENYGYTF
-	TRBJ1-2	TRBV4-3	CASSQEVDTYAYGYTF
-	TRBJ2-3	TRBV7-9	CASRATWGTDTQYF
-	TRBJ2-4	TRBV5-1	CASSLGQTGDIQYF
-	TRBJ1-6	TRBV18	CASSPPSYNSPLHF
-	TRBJ2-3	TRBV11-2	CASSLVGKRDTQYF
-	TRBJ2-6	TRBV7-2	CASTRIAGANVLTF
-	TRBJ2-2	TRBV11-2	CASRLDVGELFF
-	TRBJ2-1	TRBV7-3	CASSLRDKREQFF
-	TRBJ1-2	TRBV4-3	CASSQEVTAQSSYGYTF
-	TRBJ2-1	TRBV19	CATPGHNEQFF
TRBD2	TRBJ2-3	TRBV4-2	CASSLELAGGGDTQYF
-	TRBJ2-2	TRBV7-9	CASSPRPAGELFF
-	TRBJ2-1	TRBV19	CASSPTASQLPAQFF
-	TRBJ2-2	TRBV7-2	CASSVDSIAGELFF
TRBD1	TRBJ2-5	TRBV11-2	CASSYGQGLQETQYF
-	TRBJ2-3	TRBV7-3	CASSPLGSADTQYF
-	TRBJ2-5	TRBV4-3	CASSQGQGYQETQYF
-	TRBJ1-1	TRBV29-1	CSVDKGQGAFF
-	TRBJ2-2	TRBV19	CASRSTRSTGELFF
TRBD2	TRBJ2-1	TRBV2	CASRGEGTNEQFF
-	TRBJ1-2	TRBV27	CASSREGQYGYTF
TRBD1	TRBJ1-2	TRBV15	CATSRPDRSYGYTF
-	TRBJ1-3	TRBV5-6	CASSFYGNTIYF
-	TRBJ1-5	TRBV11-2	CASSPSGVSNQPQHF
-	TRBJ1-2	TRBV29-1	CSAMGAAPNYGYTF
TRBD1	TRBJ2-1	TRBV13	CVSSDGTVNEQFF
-	TRBJ2-2	TRBV2	CASSEDRNTGELFF
-	TRBJ1-6	TRBV9	CASSVGGSPLHF
-	TRBJ1-1	TRBV5-1	CASSPGTTEAFF
-	TRBJ1-6	TRBV10-3	CAISVDSYNSPLHF
-	TRBJ2-3	TRBV2	CASRLVDTQYF
TRBD1	TRBJ1-1	TRBV5-4	CASSLRQGNTEAFF
-	TRBJ1-5	TRBV5-1	CASSLMGAGQPQHF
-	TRBJ2-5	TRBV9	CASSVAPGLDQETQYF
-	TRBJ1-6	TRBV6-5	CASSYQGTPLHF
TRBD2	TRBJ2-5	TRBV2	CASSAGTSGGPAETQYF
-	TRBJ1-2	TRBV27	CASSAAAGGGNYGYTF
TRBD1	TRBJ1-1	TRBV14	CASSLRTGANTEAFF